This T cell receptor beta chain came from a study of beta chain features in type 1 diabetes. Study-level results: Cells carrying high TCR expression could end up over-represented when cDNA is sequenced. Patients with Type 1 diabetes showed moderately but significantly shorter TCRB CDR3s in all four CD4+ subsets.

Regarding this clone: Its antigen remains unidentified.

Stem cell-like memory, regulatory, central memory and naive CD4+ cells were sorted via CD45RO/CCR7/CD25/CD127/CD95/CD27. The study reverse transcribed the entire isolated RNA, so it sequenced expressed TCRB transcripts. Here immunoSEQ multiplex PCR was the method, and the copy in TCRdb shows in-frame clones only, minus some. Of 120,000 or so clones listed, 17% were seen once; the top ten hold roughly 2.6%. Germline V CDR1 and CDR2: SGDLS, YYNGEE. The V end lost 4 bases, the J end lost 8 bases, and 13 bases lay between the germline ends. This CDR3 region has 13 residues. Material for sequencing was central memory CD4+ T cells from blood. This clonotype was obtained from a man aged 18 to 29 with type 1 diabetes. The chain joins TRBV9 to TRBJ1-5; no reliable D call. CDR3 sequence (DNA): TGTGCCAGCAGCCGGGAGGTTGGGGAGCCCCAGCATTTT. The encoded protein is CASSREVGEPQHF.